A single sample gave rise to the 26 T cell receptor beta chains below, sequenced in a study of blood T cell repertoires in COVID-19. Measured with immunoSEQ multiplex PCR; TCRdb has only the in-frame clones, and not every one. The profile shows 150,000 to 250,000 clones, 82% of them singletons. Sequencing used PBMCs or T cells enriched from blood (not recorded which). These receptor sequences come from a man between 40 and 49 years old who had recovered from COVID-19.

This clone was picked up one time. This sample includes further DNA sequences coding for the same CDR3. The rearrangement joins TRBV11-2 to TRBJ2-1; the D is unclear. Trimming took 1 base from V and 0 from J, leaving 7 bases between them. CDR1 is SGHAT and CDR2 is FQNNGV in the germline V gene. CDR3 length equals 15 residues. DNA of the CDR3: TGTGCCAGCAGCTTAGGGTTGAGCTCCTACAATGAGCAGTTCTTC. Protein sequence: CASSLGLSSYNEQFF.

CDR3: CASSLTGGSHEQYV. The DNA for the CDR3 is TGTGCCAGCAGCTTAACAGGTGGATCCCACGAGCAGTACGTC. This chain connects TRBV7-2 to TRBJ2-7; weak D call: TRBD1 (5 bases). Germline V CDR1 and CDR2: SGHTA, FQGNSA. The V gene lost 2 bases and the J gene lost 5 bases, with 13 bases spanning the gap. The CDR3 runs to 14 residues.

This chain uses TRBV11-3 with TRBJ2-2, with 8 bases that match TRBD2. Germline V lookup: CDR1 SGHNT, CDR2 YENEEA. CDR3 length: 14 residues. V gave up 7 bases and J gave up 7 bases; unmatched junction bases: 8. The CDR3 sequence is CASTPGLESGELFF. Written as DNA, the CDR3 is TGTGCCAGCACCCCGGGACTAGAAAGCGGGGAGCTGTTTTTT.

In this sample, this clone turned up once. The rearrangement links TRBV18 to TRBJ1-4; the D gene is possibly TRBD1 (6 bases). This CDR3 has 17 amino acids. Germline V gene lookup returns CDR1 KGHSH and CDR2 LQKENI. V lost 2 bases and J lost 5, with 18 bases in between. CDR3 sequence: CASSPGLAGARNEKLFF. The CDR3 DNA reads TGTGCCAGCTCACCAGGTCTAGCAGGGGCGAGGAATGAAAAACTGTTTTTT.

The chain uses TRBV9 and TRBJ1-5; TRBD1 matches 8 bases. J lost 5 bases, V lost 5 bases, and 3 bases had no gene match. CDR1 and CDR2 (germline): SGDLS, YYNGEE. The CDR3 consists of 13 residues. In nucleotides, the CDR3 is TGTGCCAGCAGTGGGACAGGTGATCAGCCCCAGCATTTT. Its translation: CASSGTGDQPQHF.

The chain has TRBV5-4 and TRBJ1-1, with a possible D match to TRBD1 (6 bases). From germline, CDR1 is SGHNT and CDR2 YYREEE (reference sequence). The CDR3 consists of 13 residues. V gave up 4 bases and J gave up 4 bases, with 11 bases separating them. The CDR3 sequence: CASSVDSTTEAFF. In DNA, the CDR3 is TGTGCCAGCAGCGTGGACAGTACCACTGAAGCTTTCTTT.

The chain couples TRBV5-1 to TRBJ2-1; possible D gene TRBD1, 5 bases. Trimming removed 0 bases at V and 15 bases at J, with 10 bases between. The CDR3 is 11 amino acids. CDR1 and CDR2 from the germline V gene are SGHRS and YFSETQ. The CDR3 is CASSLEGQPFF. The CDR3 nucleotides are TGCGCCAGCAGCTTGGAAGGACAACCGTTCTTC.

The gene calls are TRBV7-9 and TRBJ1-2, with 7 bases lining up with TRBD1. Looked up from germline, CDR1 is SEHNR and CDR2 is FQNEAQ (reference sequence). V trimming: 5 bases; J trimming: 4 bases; junction bases outside the gene matches: 7. The CDR3 covers 14 residues. CDR3 loop: CASSTTGDGYGYTF. CDR3 sequence (DNA): TGTGCCAGCAGCACCACAGGGGACGGCTATGGCTACACCTTC.

The chain is built from TRBV11-2 and TRBJ2-5; 9 positions agree with TRBD2. V trimming: 0 bases; J trimming: 2 bases; junction bases outside the gene matches: 4. CDR3 length equals 16 residues. Germline values: CDR1 SGHAT, CDR2 FQNNGV. CDR3 DNA sequence: TGTGCCAGCAGCTTAGAGGCTAGCGGGAAGCAAGAGACCCAGTACTTC. Amino acids: CASSLEASGKQETQYF.

The chain has TRBV24-1 and TRBJ2-2, with D unresolved. The germline V gene has CDR1 KGHDR and CDR2 SFDVKD. The CDR3 contains 12 residues. Trimming removed 9 bases from V and 6 bases from J, with 10 bases in between. The DNA for the CDR3 is TGTGCCACCTCTTATCGGGCCGGGGAGCTGTTTTTT. The encoded protein is CATSYRAGELFF.

The chain recombines TRBV4-3 with TRBJ2-1, with D perhaps TRBD2 (6 bases). The CDR3 totals 14 residues. CDR1 and CDR2 from the germline V gene are LGHNA and YSLEER. The V end lost 3 bases, the J end lost 2 bases, and 8 bases lay between the germline ends. The CDR3, as DNA: TGCGCCAGCAGCCAGGAGGGAACCTACAATGAGCAGTTCTTC. Its translation: CASSQEGTYNEQFF.

The chain uses TRBV11-1 and TRBJ2-7; a weak D match, TRBD1 (6 bases). There are 15 residues in the CDR3. Germline-derived CDR1 and CDR2 are SGHAT and FQDESV (reference sequence). V was clipped by 1 base and J by 4 bases, with 14 bases between them. The CDR3 nucleotides read TGTGCCAGCAGCTTAGTTACAGGGAGTTATTACGAGCAGTACTTC. This codes for CASSLVTGSYYEQYF.

The chain is built from TRBV4-3 and TRBJ2-1; 8 nucleotides match TRBD2. The CDR3 consists of 15 residues. The J segment lost 8 bases and the V segment lost 1 base, leaving 7 bases of the junction unmatched. CDR1 is LGHNA, CDR2 YSLEER, per germline. CDR3 DNA sequence: TGCGCCAGCAGCCAAGGGGTTACTAGCGGAGATGAGCAGTTCTTC. Residues: CASSQGVTSGDEQFF.

In regard to this clone: The same CDR3 can be traced to other DNA sequences in this sample. The genes are TRBV2 and TRBJ2-2; TRBD1 aligns across 7 bases. J was trimmed by 1 base and V by 5 bases; bases with no gene match: 1. CDR1 SNHLY and CDR2 FYNNEI come from the germline V gene. There are 14 residues in the CDR3. Written as DNA, the CDR3 is TGTGCCAGCAGTTGGACAGGGAACACCGGGGAGCTGTTTTTT. This gives the protein CASSWTGNTGELFF. Using reference TRBV2 and TRBJ2-2 for the parts outside the CDR3, the full variable domain is EPEVTQTPSHQVTQMGQEVILRCVPISNHLYFYWYRQILGQKVEFLVSFYNNEISEKSEIFDDQFSVERPDGSNFTLKIRSTKLEDSAMYFCASSWTGNTGELFFGEGSRLTVL.

V and J are TRBV30 and TRBJ2-1; tentatively, D is TRBD2 (5 bases). Germline CDR1 is GTSNPN and CDR2 is SVGIG (reference sequence). Trimming removed 3 bases from V and 7 bases from J, with 10 bases in between. The CDR3 has 12 residues. CDR3 residues: CAWSERRNEQFF. The CDR3 nucleotides are TGTGCCTGGAGCGAACGGAGGAATGAGCAGTTCTTC.

J is TRBJ1-4 and V is TRBV7-6; D perhaps matches TRBD1 (6 bases). CDR1 is SGHVS, CDR2 FNYEAQ, per germline. This CDR3 is built from 17 residues. V lost 3 bases and J 1 base, leaving 15 bases between the germline ends. CDR3 protein: CASSFRTARGTNEKLFF. CDR3 sequence (DNA): TGTGCCAGCAGCTTTAGGACAGCTAGAGGAACTAATGAAAAACTGTTTTTT. The complete variable domain, with remaining parts taken from reference TRBV7-6 and TRBJ1-4, reads GAGVSQSPRYKVTKRGQDVALRCDPISGHVSLYWYRQALGQGPEFLTYFNYEAQQDKSGLPNDRFSAERPEGSISTLTIQRTEQRDSAMYRCASSFRTARGTNEKLFFGSGTQLSVL.

The rearrangement joins TRBV3-1 (or the pseudogene TRBV3-2) to TRBJ2-2; 9 bases are shared with TRBD2. J lost 7 bases, V lost 0 bases, and 3 bases had no gene match. The germline V gene encodes CDR1 LGHDT and CDR2 YNNKEL (reference sequence). The CDR3 is made up of 15 amino acids. CDR3 amino acids: CASSQEAGGFGELFF. CDR3 coding DNA: TGTGCCAGCAGCCAAGAAGCGGGAGGCTTCGGGGAGCTGTTTTTT.

V is TRBV3-1 (or the pseudogene TRBV3-2) and J is TRBJ1-5; D unresolved. The V and J ends lost 0 bases and 6 bases respectively, with 6 bases between them. Germline V gives CDR1 LGHDT, CDR2 YNNKEL (reference sequence). The CDR3 has 13 residues. This chain's CDR3 is CASSQDPGQPQHF. In nucleotides, the CDR3 is TGTGCCAGCAGCCAAGATCCGGGTCAGCCCCAGCATTTT.

V and J are TRBV2 and TRBJ2-5, with D possibly being TRBD2 (6 bases). The CDR3 has 14 amino acids. Trimming removed 10 bases at V and 4 bases at J, with 19 bases between. Germline loops: CDR1 SNHLY, CDR2 FYNNEI. DNA for the CDR3: TGTGCCACCGGACGTCTTGGCGGGACAGAGACCCAGTACTTC. Its protein is CATGRLGGTETQYF.

V is TRBV9 and J is TRBJ2-7, with 7 bases matching TRBD2. Looked up from germline, CDR1 is SGDLS and CDR2 is YYNGEE. Unmatched junction bases numbered 10, after V lost 2 bases and J lost 2 bases. This CDR3 comprises 16 residues. The CDR3 DNA is TGTGCCAGCAGCGTGGGTAGCGGGCTCAGTGCCTACGAGCAGTACTTC. Residues: CASSVGSGLSAYEQYF.

This clone was observed once. The rearrangement joins TRBV11-2 to TRBJ1-1; D might be TRBD1 (6 bases). V lost 3 bases and J 1 base, leaving 12 bases between the germline ends. The germline CDR1 and CDR2 sequences are SGHAT and FQNNGV. There are 15 residues in the CDR3. The CDR3 reads CASSLVADRNTEAFF. CDR3 bases: TGTGCCAGCAGCTTGGTGGCGGACAGGAACACTGAAGCTTTCTTT.

The chain is built from TRBV19 and TRBJ2-1; 8 bases are a match to TRBD2. Germline loops: CDR1 LNHDA, CDR2 SQIVND (reference sequence). CDR3 length: 15 residues. After removal of 6 bases from V and 4 bases from J, the junction contained 8 bases not matched to a gene. CDR3 loop: CASRLTSGKYNEQFF. DNA of the CDR3: TGTGCCAGTAGGCTCACTAGCGGAAAATACAATGAGCAGTTCTTC.

The chain uses TRBV7-3 and TRBJ2-1; TRBD2 matches at 9 bases. Germline V lookup: CDR1 SGHTA, CDR2 FQGTGA. The CDR3 is made up of 12 amino acids. V lost 3 bases, J lost 10 bases, and 1 base stayed unmatched. The CDR3 nucleotides read TGTGCCAGCAGCTTTACTAGCGGGGAGCAGTTCTTC. Protein: CASSFTSGEQFF.

The genes are TRBV27 and TRBJ1-1; D gene uncertain. Germline lookup yields CDR1 MNHEY and CDR2 SMNVEV (reference sequence). Trimming pared 6 bases from V and 2 bases from J, leaving 13 bases between. The CDR3 spans 14 residues. The CDR3 here is CASRLRVPNTEAFF. The CDR3 DNA sequence: TGTGCCAGCAGGCTGAGAGTACCCAACACTGAAGCTTTCTTT.

CDR3 protein: CASSFYRNEQYV. In nucleotides, the CDR3 is TGTGCCAGCAGCTTTTACAGGAACGAGCAGTACGTC. The chain combines TRBV5-4 with TRBJ2-7, with TRBD1 as a possible D gene (5 bases). CDR1 is SGHNT, CDR2 YYREEE, per germline (reference sequence). This CDR3 is built from 12 residues. V shed 2 bases and J shed 5 bases, with 8 bases lying between them.

About this clone: Other DNA sequences of this sample code for an identical CDR3. The V gene is TRBV5-1, the J gene TRBJ1-4, with D possibly TRBD1 on 6 matching bases. Germline-derived CDR1 and CDR2 are SGHRS and YFSETQ. This CDR3 has 14 residues. Between the trimmed V and J ends, which lost 0 bases and 5 bases, there was a span of 8 bases. CDR3 protein: CASSLGQGNEKLFF. CDR3 sequence (DNA): TGCGCCAGCAGCTTGGGTCAGGGGAATGAAAAACTGTTTTTT.